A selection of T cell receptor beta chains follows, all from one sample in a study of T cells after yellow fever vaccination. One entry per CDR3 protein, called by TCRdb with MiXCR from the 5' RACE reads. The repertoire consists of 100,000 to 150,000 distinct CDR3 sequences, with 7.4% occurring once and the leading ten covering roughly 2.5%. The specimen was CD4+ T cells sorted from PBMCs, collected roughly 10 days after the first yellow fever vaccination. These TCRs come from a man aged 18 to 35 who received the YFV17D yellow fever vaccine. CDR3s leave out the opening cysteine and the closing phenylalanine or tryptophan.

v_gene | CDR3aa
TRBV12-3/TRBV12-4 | ASRSRTSTNEQF
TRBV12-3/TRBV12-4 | ASSSTGVEQY
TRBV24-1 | ATSAQTGGANVLT
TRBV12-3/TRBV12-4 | ASSPWGAGAGDEQF
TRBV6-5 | ASTGPLISPLH
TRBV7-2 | ASSLDRGRGETQY
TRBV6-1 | ASSTGAVGTEAF
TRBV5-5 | ASAAGPIRNSPLH
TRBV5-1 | ASSRGGQNSEAF
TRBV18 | ASSSGRDETQY
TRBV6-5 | ASSRVGSGYT
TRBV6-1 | ASSLGQGIRTDTQY
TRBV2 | ASTKTENTEAF
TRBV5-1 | ASSFDQSSYNEQF
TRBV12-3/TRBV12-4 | ASSLSSEGMTEAF
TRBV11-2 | ASSTGTLNEQF
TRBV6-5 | ASSYSRATDTQY
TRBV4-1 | ASSQDSHGGPLGEQY
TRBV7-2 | ASRTKRGVSYEQY
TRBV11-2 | ASSLGAAGGVQETQY
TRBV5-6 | ASSQSDPTYEQY